These T cell receptor beta chains were read from a single sample in a study of spatial heterogeneity in lung cancer. TCRdb itself ran the 5' RACE reads through MiXCR, one entry per CDR3 protein. The table shows 6,000 to 6,500 distinct CDR3 sequences, with 7.8% occurring only once. This specimen was normal lung tissue next to the tumor, taken at surgery. These receptor sequences come from a female donor with early-stage non-small cell lung cancer. Each CDR3 is given without its conserved first and last residue. Each record gives: V gene, J gene, D gene, CDR3 protein. D genes are given only for firm matches.

v_gene: TRBV28
j_gene: TRBJ2-1
d_gene: TRBD2
CDR3aa: ASSPGLAGGISYNEQF

v_gene: TRBV7-3
j_gene: TRBJ2-6
d_gene: NA
CDR3aa: ASSPSTRIFSGANVLT

v_gene: TRBV2
j_gene: TRBJ2-1
d_gene: NA
CDR3aa: ASSEYTTYNEQF

v_gene: TRBV2
j_gene: TRBJ2-5
d_gene: NA
CDR3aa: ASSEAGALTQGDETQY

v_gene: TRBV7-2
j_gene: TRBJ2-1
d_gene: NA
CDR3aa: ASSLDEGSYNEQF

v_gene: TRBV30
j_gene: TRBJ1-5
d_gene: NA
CDR3aa: ASEAGRNQPQH

v_gene: TRBV12-3/TRBV12-4
j_gene: TRBJ1-5
d_gene: NA
CDR3aa: ASSLDGDQPQH

v_gene: TRBV6-5
j_gene: TRBJ1-1
d_gene: TRBD1
CDR3aa: ASSEPGGKTEAF

v_gene: TRBV19
j_gene: TRBJ2-1
d_gene: TRBD2
CDR3aa: ASSRRGTSGNNEQF

v_gene: TRBV3-1
j_gene: TRBJ2-1
d_gene: NA
CDR3aa: ASSQEGTSFNEQF

v_gene: TRBV6-5
j_gene: TRBJ2-7
d_gene: TRBD1
CDR3aa: ASSPGQGYREQY

v_gene: TRBV27
j_gene: TRBJ1-2
d_gene: NA
CDR3aa: ASSLKRGVGYT

v_gene: TRBV7-6
j_gene: TRBJ1-2
d_gene: NA
CDR3aa: ASSLGGPPLGVDGYT

v_gene: TRBV5-6
j_gene: TRBJ2-5
d_gene: NA
CDR3aa: ASSPRPSETQY

v_gene: TRBV6-5
j_gene: TRBJ2-7
d_gene: TRBD1
CDR3aa: ASSSRTGTSEQY

v_gene: TRBV5-6
j_gene: TRBJ2-5
d_gene: NA
CDR3aa: ASSLWGRGGETQY

v_gene: TRBV6-2/TRBV6-3
j_gene: TRBJ2-1
d_gene: TRBD2
CDR3aa: ASSYPPGGTAYNEQF

v_gene: TRBV7-9
j_gene: TRBJ1-5
d_gene: NA
CDR3aa: ASSNNEPQH

v_gene: TRBV7-2
j_gene: TRBJ2-5
d_gene: TRBD2
CDR3aa: ASSPSSGGFLETQY

v_gene: TRBV7-2
j_gene: TRBJ2-1
d_gene: NA
CDR3aa: ASRAGTAQYNEQF

v_gene: TRBV18
j_gene: TRBJ1-1
d_gene: TRBD1
CDR3aa: ASSPSFGTVWTEAF

v_gene: TRBV6-6
j_gene: TRBJ2-1
d_gene: TRBD1
CDR3aa: ASSTRDRGYNEQF

v_gene: TRBV20-1
j_gene: TRBJ2-7
d_gene: TRBD2
CDR3aa: SARSGASGGYEQY

v_gene: TRBV20-1
j_gene: TRBJ1-1
d_gene: NA
CDR3aa: SARDEDLTEAF

v_gene: TRBV5-6
j_gene: TRBJ2-5
d_gene: NA
CDR3aa: ASSLAQGAVETQY

v_gene: TRBV7-8
j_gene: TRBJ2-1
d_gene: TRBD1
CDR3aa: ASSLFTSGGPIQ

v_gene: TRBV24-1
j_gene: TRBJ2-1
d_gene: TRBD2
CDR3aa: ATSDFSGGEYEQF

v_gene: TRBV9
j_gene: TRBJ2-7
d_gene: NA
CDR3aa: ASSGQAAYEQY

v_gene: TRBV6-5
j_gene: TRBJ1-2
d_gene: TRBD1
CDR3aa: ASSSQGGQLYGYT

v_gene: TRBV19
j_gene: TRBJ1-1
d_gene: TRBD1
CDR3aa: ASTLGQMNTEAF

v_gene: TRBV9
j_gene: TRBJ2-3
d_gene: NA
CDR3aa: ASSPHGGGGTDTQY

v_gene: TRBV3-1
j_gene: TRBJ1-1
d_gene: NA
CDR3aa: ASSTRGDTEAF

v_gene: TRBV7-7
j_gene: TRBJ1-4
d_gene: NA
CDR3aa: ASSSGPGANEKLF

v_gene: TRBV6-1
j_gene: TRBJ1-1
d_gene: TRBD1
CDR3aa: ASSGGQMNTEAF

v_gene: TRBV9
j_gene: TRBJ2-1
d_gene: TRBD2
CDR3aa: ASSSRTSGGGDEQF

v_gene: TRBV6-6
j_gene: TRBJ2-2
d_gene: TRBD2
CDR3aa: ASRPYRGLAGGLSYTGELF

v_gene: TRBV9
j_gene: TRBJ2-1
d_gene: TRBD2
CDR3aa: ASSPRLAGGNEQF

v_gene: TRBV6-5
j_gene: TRBJ1-2
d_gene: TRBD1
CDR3aa: ASKATGGNYGYT

v_gene: TRBV11-1
j_gene: TRBJ1-1
d_gene: TRBD1
CDR3aa: ASSSQGTEAF

v_gene: TRBV20-1
j_gene: TRBJ1-2
d_gene: NA
CDR3aa: SARMGAHGYT

v_gene: TRBV7-9
j_gene: TRBJ1-4
d_gene: NA
CDR3aa: ASSNYEKLF

v_gene: TRBV5-4
j_gene: TRBJ2-1
d_gene: NA
CDR3aa: ASSTTSNEQF

v_gene: TRBV27
j_gene: TRBJ2-3
d_gene: NA
CDR3aa: ASTLDRTSTDTQY

v_gene: TRBV6-1
j_gene: TRBJ1-5
d_gene: NA
CDR3aa: ATSGTFDQPQH

v_gene: TRBV6-2/TRBV6-3
j_gene: TRBJ1-1
d_gene: NA
CDR3aa: ASYNLGKNTEAF

v_gene: TRBV6-2/TRBV6-3
j_gene: TRBJ1-3
d_gene: NA
CDR3aa: ASSGLGNTIY

v_gene: TRBV7-9
j_gene: TRBJ1-3
d_gene: NA
CDR3aa: ASSTRDTIY

v_gene: TRBV6-6
j_gene: TRBJ2-7
d_gene: TRBD2
CDR3aa: ASSYSNRLAGTYEQY

v_gene: TRBV29-1
j_gene: TRBJ2-1
d_gene: TRBD1
CDR3aa: SVAQGAWVNEQF

v_gene: TRBV12-3/TRBV12-4
j_gene: TRBJ2-2
d_gene: NA
CDR3aa: ATQNSVGGELF

v_gene: TRBV2
j_gene: TRBJ1-1
d_gene: NA
CDR3aa: ASSLGVNGEAF

v_gene: TRBV29-1
j_gene: TRBJ2-2
d_gene: NA
CDR3aa: SVVGPNTGELF

v_gene: TRBV4-2
j_gene: TRBJ2-1
d_gene: NA
CDR3aa: ASSQDVGFDEQF

v_gene: TRBV2
j_gene: TRBJ2-3
d_gene: NA
CDR3aa: ASSEALWGPADTQY